This T cell receptor beta chain comes out of a study of shared clonotypes between healthy human individuals. Study as a whole: Researchers assigned three CD4 naive, three CD4 memory, two CD8 naive and one CD8 memory plate to each donor.

In CD8 memory, CD45RO+ cells were put together with CCR7-negative CD45RA+ TemRA cells. The table came from immunoSEQ multiplex PCR; TCRdb's copy has only in-frame clones and leaves some out. The sample lists about 100,000 clones; less than 75% were seen once. Whole-study findings and limits: The sole specimen, blood, was sampled, and tissue repertoires likely differ.

Germline V CDR1 and CDR2: GTSNPN, SVGIG (reference sequence). The CDR3 is 22 residues long. J was trimmed by 2 bases and V by 1 base; bases with no gene match: 22. On this clone itself: Its specificity is unknown.

Sequencing used memory CD8+ T cells sorted from blood. The sample's subset: CD45RO+ cells pooled with CCR7-negative TemRA cells. The J gene is TRBJ2-1, the V gene TRBV30; the match to TRBD2 covers 11 bases. This TCR was sampled from a woman aged 25 to 39 in good health. CDR3: CAWSGRDRGVLAGVWAYNEQFF. CDR3 in DNA: TGTGCCTGGAGTGGAAGAGACAGGGGGGTACTAGCGGGAGTCTGGGCCTACAATGAGCAGTTCTTC.